One and the same sample provided the 8 T cell receptor beta chains below, sequenced in a study of shared clonotypes between healthy human individuals. The table came from immunoSEQ multiplex PCR; TCRdb's copy has only in-frame clones and leaves some out. The table shows roughly 2.1 million clones, with 93% occurring only once. CD8 cells classed as naive were CD45RO-negative and positively selected for CCR7, excluding terminally differentiated effector memory CD45RA+ cells. The sequencing input was naive CD8+ T cells from PBMCs. These receptors all come from a man younger than 35 in good health. Some clones in this sample may be carry-over from other donors' samples.

The chain is built from TRBV29-1 and TRBJ2-3; TRBD2 agrees at 7 bases. The CDR3 totals 14 residues. Germline V CDR1 and CDR2: SQVTM, ANQGSEA. J gave up 4 bases and V 5 bases, and 9 bases lay outside the gene matches. CDR3 residues: CSVHAGEVADTQYF. As DNA, the CDR3 is TGCAGCGTTCACGCGGGAGAGGTCGCAGATACGCAGTATTTT.

The chain joins TRBV4-3 to TRBJ2-1; a possible D gene is TRBD2 (6 bases). CDR3 length equals 18 residues. CDR1 LGHNA and CDR2 YSLEER come from the germline V gene. Trimming took off 1 base at V and 2 bases at J, with 18 bases between the two ends. The CDR3 DNA reads as TGCGCCAGCAGCCAAGTGGGAGTGCTAGCGAATACCTACAATGAGCAGTTCTTC. This translates into CASSQVGVLANTYNEQFF.

The V and J genes are TRBV4-1 and TRBJ1-5; 8 bases fit TRBD1. Germline trimming cut 4 bases from V and 4 bases from J; bases unmatched to any gene: 6. The CDR3 runs to 15 residues. The germline V gene encodes CDR1 MGHRA and CDR2 YSYEKL. DNA of the CDR3: TGCGCCAGCAGCCCCCGATACAGGGGGAATCAGCCCCAGCATTTT. It translates to CASSPRYRGNQPQHF.

V gene TRBV19 combines with J gene TRBJ2-7; D may be TRBD2 (5 bases). Trimming removed 6 bases at V and 2 bases at J, with 17 bases between. Germline assignment: CDR1 LNHDA and CDR2 SQIVND (reference sequence). The CDR3 is 15 residues long. For the CDR3, the DNA is TGTGCCAGTAGCGTAAGAGCGGATTTTACCTACGAGCAGTACTTC. It specifies CASSVRADFTYEQYF.

This clone was counted a single time. The chain uses TRBV5-1 and TRBJ2-7, with 9 bases matching TRBD1. CDR1 and CDR2 from the germline V gene are SGHRS and YFSETQ. Germline trimming cut 2 bases from V and 3 bases from J; bases unmatched to any gene: 3. The CDR3 is 14 amino acids. CDR3 nucleotide sequence: TGCGCCAGCAGCTTTGAGGACAGGGGCTACGAGCAGTACTTC. As protein: CASSFEDRGYEQYF.

V gene TRBV27 combines with J gene TRBJ1-1; D remains unclear. CDR3 length: 13 residues. V was trimmed by 3 bases and J by 8 bases, leaving 13 bases between them. The germline V gene has CDR1 MNHEY and CDR2 SMNVEV (reference sequence). As DNA, the CDR3 is TGTGCCAGCAGTTTCGGAGGTGCCTACGAAGCTTTCTTT. It yields the protein CASSFGGAYEAFF.

The chain is built from TRBV19 and TRBJ1-3, with 9 bases fitting TRBD1. This CDR3 region has 17 residues. Germline CDR1 reads LNHDA; CDR2 reads SQIVND (reference sequence). Trimming removed 7 bases from V and 0 bases from J; junction bases left unmatched: 10. This CDR3 reads CASTYSTGGSSGNTIYF. The CDR3 region has the DNA TGTGCCAGTACCTATTCGACAGGGGGTAGCTCTGGAAACACCATATATTTT.

This clone occurred once. The chain is built from TRBV11-2 and TRBJ2-1; 8 positions agree with TRBD2. This CDR3 has 15 amino acids. V trimming: 3 bases; J trimming: 2 bases; junction bases outside the gene matches: 3. Germline V gene lookup returns CDR1 SGHAT and CDR2 FQNNGV. The CDR3 reads CASSFLAGTYNEQFF. The CDR3 coding sequence is TGTGCCAGCAGCTTTCTAGCGGGTACCTACAATGAGCAGTTCTTC.